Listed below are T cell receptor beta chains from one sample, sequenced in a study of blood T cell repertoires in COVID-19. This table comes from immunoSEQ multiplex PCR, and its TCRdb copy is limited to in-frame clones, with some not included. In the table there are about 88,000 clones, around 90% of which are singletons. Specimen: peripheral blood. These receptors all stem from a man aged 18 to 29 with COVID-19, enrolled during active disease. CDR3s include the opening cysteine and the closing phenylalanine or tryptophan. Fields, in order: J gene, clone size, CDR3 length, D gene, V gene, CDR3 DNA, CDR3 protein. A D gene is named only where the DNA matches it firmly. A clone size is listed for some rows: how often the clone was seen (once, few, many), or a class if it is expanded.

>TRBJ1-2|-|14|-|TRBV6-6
TGTGCCAGCAGCCGCGGCGGGGTTGGCTATGGCTACACCTTC
CASSRGGVGYGYTF
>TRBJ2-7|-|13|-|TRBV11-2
TGTGCCAGCAGCTTAGATCGGGACACCCAAATCAACTTC
CASSLDRDTQINF
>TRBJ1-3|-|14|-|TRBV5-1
TGCGCCAGCAGCTTGCCAGGCTCGGGAAACACCATATATTTT
CASSLPGSGNTIYF
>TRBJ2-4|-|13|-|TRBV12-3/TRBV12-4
TGTGCCAGCAGTTTTCAGGGCGCGGACATTCAGTACTTC
CASSFQGADIQYF
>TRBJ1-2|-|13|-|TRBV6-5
TGTGCCAGCAGTTACCACGGTGGTGATGGCTACACCTTC
CASSYHGGDGYTF
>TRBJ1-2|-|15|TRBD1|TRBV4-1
TGCGCCAGCAGCCTTAGGGCAGGGGGTAACTATGGCTACACCTTC
CASSLRAGGNYGYTF
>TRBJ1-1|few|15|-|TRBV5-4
TGTGCCAGCAGCCCTTGGGGGACATTTGGGGCTGAAGCTTTCTTT
CASSPWGTFGAEAFF
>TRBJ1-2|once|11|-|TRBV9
TGTGCCAGCAGCGCGAACTATGGCTACACCTTC
CASSANYGYTF
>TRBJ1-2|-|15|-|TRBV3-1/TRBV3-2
TGTGCCAGCAGTCACCACCGGGGGTGGGACTATGGCTACACCTTC
CASSHHRGWDYGYTF
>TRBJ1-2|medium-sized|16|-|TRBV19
TGTGCCAGTAGTATTAGTTTCGACAGTGGAGTCTATGGCTACACCTTC
CASSISFDSGVYGYTF
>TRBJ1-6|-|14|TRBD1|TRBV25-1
TGTGCCAGCAGCCTCGGGACAGCGAAATCCCCACTCCACTTT
CASSLGTAKSPLHF
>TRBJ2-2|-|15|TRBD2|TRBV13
TGTGCCAGCAGCCGTCGGACTAGTAATACCGGGGAGCTGTTTTTT
CASSRRTSNTGELFF
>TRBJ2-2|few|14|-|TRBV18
TGTGCCAGCTCCCCAGGGGGGGACACCGGGGAGCTGTTTTTT
CASSPGGDTGELFF
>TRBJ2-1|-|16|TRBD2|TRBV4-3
TGCGCCAGCAGCCCTAGGGCTAGCGGGAGGAACAATGAGCAGTTCTTC
CASSPRASGRNNEQFF
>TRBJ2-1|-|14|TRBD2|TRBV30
TGTGCCTGGACCGGGACTAGCGGGAGCAATGAGCAGTTCTTC
CAWTGTSGSNEQFF
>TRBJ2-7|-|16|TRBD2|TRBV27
TGTGCCAGCAGTCCCAACAGCGGGAGGGCCCCCTACGAGCAGTACTTC
CASSPNSGRAPYEQYF
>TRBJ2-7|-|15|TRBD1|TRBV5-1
TGCGCCAGCAGCCACGGACAGGGCCTCCGCTACGAGCAGTACTTC
CASSHGQGLRYEQYF
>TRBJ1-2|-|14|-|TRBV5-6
TGTGCCAGCAGCTTGGTAGGGGATGGCTATGGCTACACCTTC
CASSLVGDGYGYTF
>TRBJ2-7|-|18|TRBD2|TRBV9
TGTGCCAGCAGCCTCGACGAGGGACTAGCGGGAGGACCCTACGAGCAGTACTTC
CASSLDEGLAGGPYEQYF
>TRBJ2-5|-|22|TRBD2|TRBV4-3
TGCGCCAGCAGCCAAGATGTACTAGCGGGATTCTTTTCCAAACCAAACCAAGAGACCCAGTACTTC
CASSQDVLAGFFSKPNQETQYF
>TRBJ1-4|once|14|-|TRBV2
TGTGCCAGCAGTGAACAAGGGGTGCGGGAAAAACTGCTTTTT
CASSEQGVREKLLF
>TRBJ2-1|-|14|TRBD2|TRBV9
TGTGCCAGCAGCGGTCCTAGCGGATACAATGAGCAGTTCTTC
CASSGPSGYNEQFF
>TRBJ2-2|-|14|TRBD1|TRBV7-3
TGTGCCAGCAGCTCGGCAGGGGGCCCCGGGGAGCTGTTTTTT
CASSSAGGPGELFF
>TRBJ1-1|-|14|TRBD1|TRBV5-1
TGCGCCAGCCTTCCTGGACAGGGTCGAACTGAAGCTTTCTTT
CASLPGQGRTEAFF
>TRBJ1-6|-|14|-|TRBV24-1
TGTGCCACCAGTGATTCCATCATTAATTCACCCCTCCACTTT
CATSDSIINSPLHF
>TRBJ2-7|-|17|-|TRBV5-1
TGCGCCAGCAGCCCGGGGGTGGCAGGCCTCGGGATTTACGAGCAGTACTTC
CASSPGVAGLGIYEQYF
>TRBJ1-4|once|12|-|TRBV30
TGTGCCTGGGGACAGCTAGGGGAAAAACTGCTTTTT
CAWGQLGEKLLF